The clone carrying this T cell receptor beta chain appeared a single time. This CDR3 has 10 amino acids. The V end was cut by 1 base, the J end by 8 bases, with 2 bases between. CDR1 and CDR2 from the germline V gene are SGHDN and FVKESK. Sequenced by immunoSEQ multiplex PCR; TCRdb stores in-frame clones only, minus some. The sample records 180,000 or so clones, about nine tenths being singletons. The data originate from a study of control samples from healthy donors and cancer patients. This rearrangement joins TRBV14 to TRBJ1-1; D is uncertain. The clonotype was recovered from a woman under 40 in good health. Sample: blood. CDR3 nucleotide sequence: TGTGCCAGCAGCCAAGTGGAAGCTTTCTTT. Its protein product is CASSQVEAFF.